The next 4 T cell receptor beta chains were all read from a single sample in a study of Graves' ophthalmopathy and Graves' hyperthyroidism. RNA transcripts were the source from which TCR beta CDR3 regions were amplified. First-round RT-PCR relied on HTBI primers, and a second-round multiplex PCR came next. MiXCR, run by TCRdb on the multiplex PCR reads, gives a single entry per CDR3 protein. The table has about 400,000 distinct CDR3 sequences, approximately 16% seen once. Sequencing was done on a sample of peripheral blood. Source of these receptors: a young woman with Graves' ophthalmopathy.

This clonotype appeared many times. This chain connects TRBV30 to TRBJ1-1, with D perhaps TRBD1 (5 bases). Germline V lookup: CDR1 GTSNPN, CDR2 SVGIG (reference sequence). The V end was cut by 5 bases, the J end by 1 base, with 5 bases between. CDR3 length: 11 amino acids. This chain's CDR3 is CAWGGNTEAFF. CDR3 coding DNA: TGTGCCTGGGGGGGGAACACTGAAGCTTTCTTT.

This clonotype was picked up a small number of times. J is TRBJ1-1 and V is TRBV6-5; TRBD1 aligns across 8 bases. The germline gives CDR1 MNHEY, CDR2 SVGAGI. CDR3 length: 16 amino acids. V lost 6 bases, J lost 3 bases, and 12 bases stayed unmatched. CDR3 residues: CASSYLQGASYTEAFF. The CDR3 DNA follows: TGTGCCAGCAGCTATCTTCAGGGGGCTTCGTACACTGAAGCTTTCTTT.

The chain has TRBV4-2 and TRBJ2-4; 10 nucleotides match TRBD2. Germline-derived CDR1 and CDR2 are LGHNA and YNFKEQ. This CDR3 comprises 20 residues. V gave up 4 bases and J gave up 0 bases; unmatched junction bases: 15. The CDR3 DNA is TGTGCCAGCAGCCTCATTCCAGGACTAGCGGCTTTCCTAGCCAAAAACATTCAGTACTTC. This translates into CASSLIPGLAAFLAKNIQYF.

This clonotype was detected many times. This chain uses TRBV15 with TRBJ2-5; 11 positions match TRBD2. Germline V lookup: CDR1 LNHNV, CDR2 YYDKDF (reference sequence). This CDR3 region has 18 residues. Unmatched junction bases numbered 16, after V lost 9 bases and J lost 1 base. The CDR3 DNA follows: TGTGCCACGGGTCGACTAGGTAGCGGGAGGGCCACCCAAGAGACCCAGTACTTC. Protein product: CATGRLGSGRATQETQYF.